The 23 T cell receptor beta chains below were found in one sample sequenced in a study of blood T cell repertoires in COVID-19. TCRdb keeps only in-frame clones here, not all; method: immunoSEQ multiplex PCR. The sample contains 130,000 or so clones, under 85% of which appear only once. The sequenced material came from peripheral blood. Source of these receptors: a human donor in a cohort sampled during active COVID-19.

This clone has a single count. The rearrangement uses TRBV18 and TRBJ2-1; D possibly corresponds to TRBD2 (5 bases). V lost 4 bases to trimming and J lost 7 bases, with 8 bases between them. The CDR3 runs to 12 residues. In germline, CDR1 is KGHSH, CDR2 LQKENI. The chain's CDR3 is CASSQGGNEQFF. In DNA, the CDR3 is TGTGCCAGCTCACAGGGCGGGAATGAGCAGTTCTTC. The full variable domain, rest sourced from reference TRBV18 and TRBJ2-1, is NAGVMQNPRHLVRRRGQEARLRCSPMKGHSHVYWYRQLPEEGLKFMVYLQKENIIDESGMPKERFSAEFPKEGPSILRIQQVVRGDSAAYFCASSQGGNEQFFGPGTRLTVL.

The chain uses TRBV21-1 and TRBJ1-1. TRBV21-1 is a listed pseudogene. The CDR3 totals 15 residues. This chain's CDR3 is CASSNWSSKSAEAFF. The CDR3 DNA reads TGTGCCAGCAGCAATTGGTCAAGTAAGTCGGCTGAAGCTTTCTTT.

The J gene is TRBJ2-5, the V gene TRBV10-3; 8 positions match TRBD1. Trimming at V came to 11 bases and at J to 4 bases, leaving 6 bases not matched to a gene. Germline loops: CDR1 ENHRY, CDR2 SYGVKD. This CDR3 has 12 amino acids. Written as DNA, the CDR3 is TGTGCCGCCCGAGGGACAGGAGAGACCCAGTACTTC. It codes for CAARGTGETQYF.

V usage is TRBV24-1 and J usage is TRBJ2-3, with TRBD1 matching over 8 bases. Germline V gene data show CDR1 as KGHDR and CDR2 as SFDVKD. J lost 2 bases, V lost 5 bases, and 8 bases had no gene match. This CDR3 is 16 amino acids long. The CDR3 DNA follows: TGTGCCACCAGTGTCGGGACAGGACTCCCCACAGATACGCAGTATTTT. Translation: CATSVGTGLPTDTQYF.

CDR3 bases: TGTGCCAGTAGTCCAAGGACAGGGTCTGAAAAACTGTTTTTT. Translated: CASSPRTGSEKLFF. The rearrangement uses TRBV19 and TRBJ1-4; 8 bases match TRBD1. The CDR3 loop spans 14 amino acids. With 5 bases clipped from V and 7 bases from J, the junction kept 6 bases outside the gene matches. The germline CDR1 and CDR2 sequences are LNHDA and SQIVND (reference sequence).

This rearrangement joins TRBV11-3 to TRBJ1-1, with 9 bases identical to TRBD1. CDR1 is SGHNT and CDR2 is YENEEA in the germline V gene. CDR3 length equals 14 residues. The trim removed 5 bases at V and 5 bases at J, leaving 6 bases unmatched. The CDR3 bases are TGTGCCAGCAGCCCCGGGACAGGGTTGACTGAAGCTTTCTTT. It is translated as CASSPGTGLTEAFF.

The rearrangement links TRBV6-1 to TRBJ1-5; 7 positions agree with TRBD1. Losses at the gene ends were 2 bases for V and 7 bases for J; bases not matched to a gene: 8. Germline values: CDR1 MNHNS, CDR2 SASEGT. The CDR3 covers 15 residues. In nucleotides, the CDR3 is TGTGCCAGCAGTGAACAAGGGGGCGGAAGACAGCCCCAGCATTTT. It specifies CASSEQGGGRQPQHF.

V and J are TRBV25-1 and TRBJ2-7; TRBD2 aligns across 8 bases. CDR3 size: 16 residues. V trimming: 6 bases; J trimming: 3 bases; junction bases outside the gene matches: 13. Germline V gives CDR1 MGHDK, CDR2 SYGVNS. The CDR3 region has the DNA TGTGCCAGCAGCCAAACCGGGGGGGCGGTTGACTACGAGCAGTACTTC. As protein: CASSQTGGAVDYEQYF.

The chain uses TRBV16 and TRBJ1-4; D gene uncertain. This CDR3 region has 14 residues. Per the germline V gene, CDR1 is KGHSY and CDR2 is FQNENV. V shed 8 bases and J shed 7 bases, with 17 bases lying between them. CDR3 sequence: CASLPRGRREKLFF. The CDR3 DNA follows: TGTGCCAGCCTCCCCAGAGGGCGACGTGAAAAACTGTTTTTT.

The CDR3 spells CASSLWGFGQGGNNEQFF. The CDR3 region has the DNA TGCGCCAGCAGCCTTTGGGGCTTTGGCCAGGGTGGAAACAATGAGCAGTTCTTC. The chain has TRBV4-1 and TRBJ2-1; weak D call: TRBD1 (5 bases). This CDR3 has 18 residues. Per germline, CDR1 MGHRA and CDR2 YSYEKL. Trimming pared 4 bases from V and 5 bases from J, leaving 24 bases between.

This chain connects TRBV6-5 to TRBJ1-2; TRBD1 matches 9 bases. J was trimmed by 8 bases and V by 2 bases; bases with no gene match: 6. The CDR3 contains 14 residues. Germline V lookup: CDR1 MNHEY, CDR2 SVGAGI. The CDR3 region has the DNA TGTGCCAGCAGTTACCCGGGACAGGGAGGAGGCTACACCTTC. Amino acid sequence: CASSYPGQGGGYTF.

The rearrangement links TRBV18 to TRBJ2-1; tentative D call: TRBD2 (6 bases). Between the trimmed V and J ends, which lost 3 bases and 7 bases, there was a span of 16 bases. The CDR3 covers 15 residues. From germline, CDR1 is KGHSH and CDR2 LQKENI. The CDR3 loop reads CASSPGAGPWNEQFF. The DNA of the CDR3 is TGTGCCAGCTCACCGGGAGCGGGTCCCTGGAATGAGCAGTTCTTC. Full variable domain (missing parts from reference TRBV18 and TRBJ2-1): NAGVMQNPRHLVRRRGQEARLRCSPMKGHSHVYWYRQLPEEGLKFMVYLQKENIIDESGMPKERFSAEFPKEGPSILRIQQVVRGDSAAYFCASSPGAGPWNEQFFGPGTRLTVL.

A few counts support this clone. The chain links TRBV7-2 to TRBJ2-1; TRBD2 agrees at 10 bases. Germline lookup yields CDR1 SGHTA and CDR2 FQGNSA. The CDR3 extends over 16 amino acids. The junction had 5 bases not matched to a gene; V was cut back by 1 base and J by 5 bases. CDR3 sequence reads: CASSLGPAGGNNEQFF. For the CDR3, the DNA is TGTGCCAGCAGCTTAGGCCCAGCGGGAGGGAACAATGAGCAGTTCTTC.

This CDR3 is CATSREGDRGLPQHF. The CDR3 DNA is TGTGCCACCAGCAGAGAAGGGGACAGGGGGCTGCCCCAGCATTTT. The chain joins TRBV15 to TRBJ1-5; 12 bases fit TRBD1. CDR1 is LNHNV, CDR2 YYDKDF, per germline (reference sequence). Trimming at V came to 0 bases and at J to 9 bases, leaving 3 bases not matched to a gene. The CDR3 extends over 15 amino acids.

On this clone: This CDR3 is also generated by other DNA sequences in the sample. The chain joins TRBV5-6 to TRBJ1-5, with D hard to call. With 0 bases removed from V and 7 bases from J, the gap between germline ends came to 5 bases. CDR3 length: 12 amino acids. Germline CDR1 SGHDT, CDR2 YYEEEE. The CDR3 sequence is CASSLGRQPQHF. The CDR3 region has the DNA TGTGCCAGCAGCTTGGGGAGGCAGCCCCAGCATTTT. The entire variable domain, with the rest obtained from reference TRBV5-6 and TRBJ1-5, is as follows: DAGVTQSPTHLIKTRGQQVTLRCSPKSGHDTVSWYQQALGQGPQFIFQYYEEEERQRGNFPDRFSGHQFPNYSSELNVNALLLGDSALYLCASSLGRQPQHFGDGTRLSIL.

CDR3: CASRGGLSTDTQYF. CDR3 bases: TGCGCCAGCAGGGGGGGGCTAAGCACAGATACGCAGTATTTT. The chain carries TRBV5-1 and TRBJ2-3; tentatively, D is TRBD2 (7 bases). This CDR3 is built from 14 residues. Trimming stripped 5 bases from V and 0 bases from J, with 10 bases between. Germline V lookup: CDR1 SGHRS, CDR2 YFSETQ.

V and J are TRBV19 and TRBJ1-2; the D is unclear. Trimming removed 6 bases from V and 0 bases from J, with 11 bases in between. The CDR3 is 14 amino acids. Germline V lookup: CDR1 LNHDA, CDR2 SQIVND (reference sequence). The CDR3 region has the DNA TGTGCCAGTAGCAACATCGCGGCTAACTATGGCTACACCTTC. The encoded protein is CASSNIAANYGYTF.

The chain is built from TRBV27 and TRBJ2-3; 10 bases are shared with TRBD1. The CDR3 runs 17 residues. Looked up from germline, CDR1 is MNHEY and CDR2 is SMNVEV (reference sequence). V lost 6 bases to trimming and J lost 6 bases; unmatched junction nucleotides: 15. The DNA of the CDR3 is TGTGCCAGCAGGCGACGACTCGGGACAGGGGAGGGGGATACGCAGTATTTT. Protein: CASRRRLGTGEGDTQYF.

The V gene is TRBV6-1, the J gene TRBJ2-3, with 8 bases fitting TRBD2. Germline CDR1 MNHNS, CDR2 SASEGT. This CDR3 is built from 18 residues. Trimming cost V 0 bases and J 3 bases; bases outside gene matches: 11. This CDR3 reads CASSEAKFSGISTDTQYF. The DNA of the CDR3 is TGTGCCAGCAGTGAAGCCAAGTTTAGCGGGATCTCTACAGATACGCAGTATTTT.

The V call is TRBV29-1, the J call TRBJ2-3; 7 bases are a match to TRBD2. The CDR3 runs to 14 residues. Germline V gene lookup returns CDR1 SQVTM and CDR2 ANQGSEA. With V trimmed by 2 bases and J by 4 bases, 6 bases remained unmatched. The CDR3 loop is CSVEQAGVADTQYF. The CDR3, as DNA: TGCAGCGTTGAACAGGCGGGAGTGGCAGATACGCAGTATTTT.

CDR3 sequence reads: CASSQEGGGRAYNEQFF. The CDR3 region has the DNA TGTGCCAGCAGCCAAGAAGGGGGCGGGCGAGCCTACAATGAGCAGTTCTTC. This chain links TRBV3-1 (or the pseudogene TRBV3-2) with TRBJ2-1; TRBD1 aligns across 7 bases. CDR1 LGHDT and CDR2 YNNKEL come from the germline V gene (reference sequence). The CDR3 runs to 17 residues. The V segment lost 0 bases and the J segment 2 bases; nucleotides outside the gene matches: 7.

The genes are TRBV19 and TRBJ2-1; TRBD2 agrees at 10 bases. V lost 0 bases and J lost 5; bases outside the gene matches: 13. The V gene's germline CDR1 is LNHDA and CDR2 SQIVND (reference sequence). The length of the CDR3 is 19 residues. The CDR3: CASSIDLNRRGLAHNEQFF. The CDR3 bases are TGTGCCAGTAGTATAGATTTAAACCGACGGGGACTAGCGCACAATGAGCAGTTCTTC.

This clone has just a few counts. CDR3 in amino acids: CASSRHPDSPSYEQYF. The CDR3 nucleotides are TGTGCCAGCAGCCGGCACCCTGACAGTCCTTCCTACGAGCAGTACTTC. This sequence joins TRBV7-9 and TRBJ2-7; D might be TRBD1 (5 bases). The CDR3 contains 16 residues. Looked up from germline, CDR1 is SEHNR and CDR2 is FQNEAQ (reference sequence). V was trimmed by 5 bases and J by 1 base, leaving 18 bases between them.